The subject of this entry is one TCR beta chain. Its antigen is undetermined. The data were obtained in a study of a mutant IDH1 vaccine in newly diagnosed glioma. Study-wide background: Scheduled for weeks 1, 3, 5, 7, 11, 15, 19 and 23, eight vaccinations were given to patients.

Clones were read by immunoSEQ multiplex PCR, and TCRdb kept only the in-frame ones, dropping some. The sample holds 50,000 to 85,000 clones, over 70% seen once. Time point here: week 23, last vaccination. Doses consisted of 300 ug of mutant IDH1 20-mer peptide each, paired with topical imiquimod. Germline V gene data show CDR1 as MDHEN and CDR2 as SYDVKM. The CDR3 is 14 amino acids. The V gene lost 3 bases and the J gene lost 0 bases, with 8 bases spanning the gap. Source: PBMCs, taken from a glioma patient whose treatment included an IDH1 peptide vaccine. The TCR was taken from a man between 18 and 35 years old with glioma. The chain combines TRBV28 with TRBJ2-5; D is uncertain. This CDR3 reads CASSFESDQETQYF. DNA for the CDR3: TGTGCCAGCAGTTTCGAGTCAGACCAAGAGACCCAGTACTTC.